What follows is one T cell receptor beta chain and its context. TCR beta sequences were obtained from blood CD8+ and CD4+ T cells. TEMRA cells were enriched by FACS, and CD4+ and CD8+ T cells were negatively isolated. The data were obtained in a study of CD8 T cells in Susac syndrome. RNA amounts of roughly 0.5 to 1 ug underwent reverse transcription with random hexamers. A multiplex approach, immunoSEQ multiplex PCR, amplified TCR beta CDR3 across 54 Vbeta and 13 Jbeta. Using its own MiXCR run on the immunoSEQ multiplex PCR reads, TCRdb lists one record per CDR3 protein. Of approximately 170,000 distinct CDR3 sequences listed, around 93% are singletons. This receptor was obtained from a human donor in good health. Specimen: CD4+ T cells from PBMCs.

The CDR3 DNA is TGCGCCAGCAGTGAGATAGCAGCGGGGGGGAGAGATACGCAGTATTTT. Its protein product is CASSEIAAGGRDTQYF. This chain links TRBV10-1 with TRBJ2-3, with 10 positions matching TRBD2. Germline V lookup: CDR1 WNHNN, CDR2 SYGVQD (reference sequence). The CDR3 has 16 amino acids. J lost 5 bases, V lost 2 bases, and 7 bases had no gene match.